What follows is one T cell receptor beta chain and its context. This sample stems from a study of tumor-infiltrating lymphocytes in primary liver carcinoma. Starting material of around 490 ng total RNA yielded TCR beta cDNA via a constant-region primer. It was through three nested multiplex PCR rounds of slightly modified ARM-PCR that TCR beta libraries arose. Amplification in the first two PCR rounds was performed using TRBV1-TRBV30 forward primers and a C-beta reverse primer for 10 cycles each. TCRdb itself ran the multiplex PCR reads through MiXCR, one entry per CDR3 protein. Of 84,000 or so distinct CDR3 sequences listed, 65% to 80% are singletons. V lost 1 base, J lost 10 bases, and 17 bases lay in between. This CDR3 is built from 14 residues. The germline gives CDR1 SEHNR, CDR2 FQNEAQ (reference sequence). Unsorted bulk tissue, about 18-32 mg of it, served as the source for co-extraction of RNA and DNA. Through surgical resection, the patients' primary liver carcinoma was treated. Patients showed chronic HBV infection and an absence of prior treatment. Per tumor, sampling covered five separate regions.

This sequence was found in a man in his forties with primary liver carcinoma and hepatitis B virus infection. What was sequenced was liver tumor tissue from sampling region 1. Subset meaning: tumor region T1, superior pole. J is TRBJ2-7 and V is TRBV7-9; possibly TRBD1 for D (6 bases). For the CDR3, the DNA is TGTGCCAGCAGCTTAGGTCGGACAGAAGGGGACCAGTACTTC. Encoded protein: CASSLGRTEGDQYF.